This passage covers 12 T cell receptor beta chains from one sample sequenced in a study of identical twins. TCRdb analysed the 5' RACE reads with MiXCR anew, one entry per CDR3 protein. The data show 500,000 to 700,000 distinct CDR3 sequences, 7.1% seen once. These records were also assigned to another study, of yellow fever vaccine responses in identical twins.

The sequencing input was PBMCs. The receptor source for this set is a woman aged 18-35 years in good health.

The sample holds a few counts of this clonotype. J is TRBJ2-5 and V is TRBV20-1; TRBD1 agrees at 8 bases. The length of the CDR3 is 14 residues. V was clipped by 4 bases and J by 4 bases; unmatched bases: 8. Germline V gene sequence: CDR1 DFQATT, CDR2 SNEGSKA (reference sequence). The CDR3 DNA reads TGCAGTGCTAACCAGGACAGGGCGGTAGAGACCCAGTACTTC. Its translation: CSANQDRAVETQYF.

This clonotype was recorded a few times. The J gene is TRBJ2-1, the V gene TRBV28; 12 bases line up with TRBD2. Germline V lookup: CDR1 MDHEN, CDR2 SYDVKM. V dropped 8 bases and J dropped 4; count of bases not matched to a gene: 3. The CDR3 length is 14 residues. CDR3 in amino acids: CASETSGGYNEQFF. In DNA form, the CDR3 reads TGTGCCAGCGAAACTAGCGGGGGGTACAATGAGCAGTTCTTC.

The chain links TRBV2 to TRBJ2-2; TRBD2 aligns across 7 bases. V trimming: 6 bases; J trimming: 4 bases; junction bases outside the gene matches: 5. The germline V gene has CDR1 SNHLY and CDR2 FYNNEI. This CDR3 has 14 amino acids. The CDR3 loop is CASRGTNPTGELFF. The DNA for the CDR3 is TGTGCCAGCAGGGGGACTAATCCCACCGGGGAGCTGTTTTTT. The full variable domain, completed using reference TRBV2 and TRBJ2-2, is EPEVTQTPSHQVTQMGQEVILRCVPISNHLYFYWYRQILGQKVEFLVSFYNNEISEKSEIFDDQFSVERPDGSNFTLKIRSTKLEDSAMYFCASRGTNPTGELFFGEGSRLTVL.

This clonotype was counted ten times or more. The rearrangement joins TRBV28 to TRBJ1-2, with D perhaps matching TRBD1 (6 bases). Germline CDR1 and CDR2: MDHEN and SYDVKM. The V end lost 5 bases, the J end lost 8 bases, and 18 bases lay between the germline ends. The CDR3 contains 14 residues. The CDR3 sequence: CASSPLSLQGGYTF. CDR3 sequence (DNA): TGTGCCAGCAGTCCCCTTTCGTTACAGGGAGGCTACACCTTC.

The chain recombines TRBV20-1 with TRBJ2-3, with D perhaps given as TRBD1 or TRBD2 (5 bases each). Germline-derived CDR1 and CDR2 are DFQATT and SNEGSKA (reference sequence). The CDR3 is made up of 13 amino acids. The V and J ends lost 6 bases and 8 bases respectively, with 18 bases between them. CDR3 DNA sequence: TGCAGTGCCGGGGCAGGGTTGTTAGGTACGCAGTATTTT. As protein: CSAGAGLLGTQYF.

The chain has TRBV15 and TRBJ2-7, with 10 positions matching TRBD2. The V and J ends lost 3 bases and 5 bases, in that order; junction bases with no gene match: 13. CDR1 is LNHNV and CDR2 is YYDKDF in the germline V gene (reference sequence). This CDR3 contains 17 residues. The CDR3 spells CATSRHLGGLAGDEQYF. DNA for the CDR3: TGTGCCACCAGCAGGCATCTCGGGGGGCTAGCGGGAGACGAGCAGTACTTC.

The table lists this clonotype with a few counts. V and J are TRBV25-1 and TRBJ2-3, with D uncertain. Germline V gene lookup returns CDR1 MGHDK and CDR2 SYGVNS. The length of the CDR3 is 11 residues. The V end was cut by 6 bases, the J end by 8 bases, with 9 bases between. CDR3 region: CASSPERTQYF. CDR3 coding DNA: TGTGCCAGCAGCCCGGAGCGTACGCAGTATTTT.

The table lists this clonotype with a few counts. The V gene is TRBV20-1, the J gene TRBJ2-5; 9 positions match TRBD2. Germline CDR1 DFQATT, CDR2 SNEGSKA (reference sequence). V lost 5 bases and J lost 2; bases outside the gene matches: 9. The CDR3 is 15 residues long. CDR3 protein: CSAGRTSVFQETQYF. CDR3 DNA sequence: TGCAGTGCTGGGAGGACTAGCGTCTTTCAAGAGACCCAGTACTTC.

This clonotype was picked up many times. This rearrangement joins TRBV4-1 to TRBJ1-4; no clear D gene. Germline V lookup: CDR1 MGHRA, CDR2 YSYEKL. CDR3 length: 13 amino acids. Deletions cut 1 base from V and 8 bases from J, with 8 bases between. The CDR3 loop reads CASSQVRGEKLFF. CDR3 sequence (DNA): TGCGCCAGCAGCCAAGTACGTGGGGAAAAACTGTTTTTT.

Only a few counts were recorded for this clonotype. CDR3 bases: TGTGCCACCAGGTTTGGGGGCGACATTCAGTACTTC. Translation gives CATRFGGDIQYF. The chain uses TRBV24-1 and TRBJ2-4, with a weak D call TRBD1 (6 bases). The CDR3 runs 12 residues. V gave up 7 bases and J gave up 8 bases, with 11 bases separating them. Germline loops: CDR1 KGHDR, CDR2 SFDVKD.

This clonotype has ten or more counts. The chain uses TRBV5-1 and TRBJ2-1; D is perhaps TRBD1 or TRBD2 (5 bases each). The V gene's germline CDR1 is SGHRS and CDR2 YFSETQ. V lost 1 base to trimming and J lost 10 bases, with 24 bases between them. CDR3 length: 17 residues. CDR3 nucleotide sequence: TGCGCCAGCAGCTTGAATGGTGGGACGCAGGGATACGGGGAGCAGTTCTTC. It yields the protein CASSLNGGTQGYGEQFF.

This chain connects TRBV20-1 to TRBJ2-2; maybe TRBD2 (6 bases). The CDR3 is 13 residues long. Trimming took 1 base from V and 5 from J, leaving 8 bases between them. Per the germline V gene, CDR1 is DFQATT and CDR2 is SNEGSKA (reference sequence). The CDR3 DNA reads as TGCAGTGCTAGAGCAGGGAGGACCGGGGAGCTGTTTTTT. As protein: CSARAGRTGELFF.